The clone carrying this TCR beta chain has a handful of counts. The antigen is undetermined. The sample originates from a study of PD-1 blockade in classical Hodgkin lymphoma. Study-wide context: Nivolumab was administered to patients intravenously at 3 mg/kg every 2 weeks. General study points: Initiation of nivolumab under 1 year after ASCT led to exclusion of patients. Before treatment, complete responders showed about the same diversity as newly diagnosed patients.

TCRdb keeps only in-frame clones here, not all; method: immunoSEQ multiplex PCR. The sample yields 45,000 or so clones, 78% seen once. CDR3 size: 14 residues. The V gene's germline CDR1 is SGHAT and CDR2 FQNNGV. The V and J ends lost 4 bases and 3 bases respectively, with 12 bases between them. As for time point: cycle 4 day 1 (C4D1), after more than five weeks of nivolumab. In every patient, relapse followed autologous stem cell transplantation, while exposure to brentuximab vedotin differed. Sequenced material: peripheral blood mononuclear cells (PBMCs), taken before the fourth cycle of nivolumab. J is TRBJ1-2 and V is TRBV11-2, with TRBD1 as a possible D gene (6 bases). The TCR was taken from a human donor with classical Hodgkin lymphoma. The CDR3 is CASSSATGDYGYTF. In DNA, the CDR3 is TGTGCCAGCAGCTCTGCGACAGGTGACTATGGCTACACCTTC.